What follows are 15 T cell receptor beta chains derived from one specimen sequenced in a study of shared clonotypes between healthy human individuals. CD8 cells classed as naive were CD45RO-negative and positively selected for CCR7, excluding terminally differentiated effector memory CD45RA+ cells. Profiled with immunoSEQ multiplex PCR; TCRdb holds only in-frame clones, not every one. The repertoire consists of over 750,000 clones, with 96% occurring once and the leading ten covering over 0.2%. The sample consisted of naive CD8+ T cells sorted from blood. The receptor set was obtained from a man aged 30 to 39 in good health.

This chain uses TRBV11-2 with TRBJ2-1; maybe TRBD2 (5 bases). CDR1 and CDR2 (germline): SGHAT, FQNNGV. V lost 3 bases to trimming and J lost 9 bases, with 12 bases between them. This CDR3 contains 13 residues. The CDR3 bases are TGTGCCAGCAGCTTGGAGGAAGAGAGTGAGCAGTTCTTC. Encoded protein: CASSLEEESEQFF.

This chain joins TRBV29-1 and TRBJ2-3; 14 nucleotides agree with TRBD2. Losses at the gene ends were 7 bases for V and 2 bases for J; bases not matched to a gene: 5. From germline, CDR1 is SQVTM and CDR2 ANQGSEA. CDR3 length equals 15 residues. The CDR3, as DNA: TGCAGCGATCGACTAGCGGGAGGGGACACAGATACGCAGTATTTT. Its translation: CSDRLAGGDTDTQYF.

The chain recombines TRBV30 with TRBJ2-4; possibly TRBD2 for D (5 bases). V gave up 2 bases and J gave up 10 bases, with 21 bases separating them. The CDR3 consists of 15 residues. Germline V gives CDR1 GTSNPN, CDR2 SVGIG (reference sequence). The CDR3 DNA is TGTGCCTGGAGTCTTTTTGGCCGGACTGACTTTATTCAGTACTTC. It codes for CAWSLFGRTDFIQYF.

The chain has TRBV5-1 and TRBJ1-1; D gene uncertain. Trimming removed 0 bases at V and 0 bases at J, with 15 bases between. CDR1 is SGHRS and CDR2 is YFSETQ in the germline V gene. The CDR3 extends over 17 amino acids. CDR3 amino acids: CASSLAGNPRLNTEAFF. DNA of the CDR3: TGCGCCAGCAGCTTGGCCGGCAACCCCAGGCTGAACACTGAAGCTTTCTTT.

The chain is built from TRBV4-1 and TRBJ2-2; no clear D. Looked up from germline, CDR1 is MGHRA and CDR2 is YSYEKL. This CDR3 region has 16 residues. V was shortened by 4 bases and J by 2 bases, with 14 bases between the two germline ends. The CDR3 reads CASSRLYDPNTGELFF. In DNA form, the CDR3 reads TGCGCCAGCAGCCGTCTGTACGATCCAAACACCGGGGAGCTGTTTTTT.

The J gene is TRBJ2-7, the V gene TRBV6-1; D not resolved. V lost 2 bases to trimming and J lost 4 bases, with 6 bases between them. CDR3 length: 12 amino acids. Germline CDR1 is MNHNS and CDR2 is SASEGT. The CDR3 DNA reads TGTGCCAGCAGTGAAATACTTTACGAGCAGTACTTC. Translation gives CASSEILYEQYF.

This clone showed up just once. This chain uses TRBV11-2 with TRBJ2-3, with TRBD2 identical over 13 bases. The CDR3 covers 18 residues. Germline CDR1 reads SGHAT; CDR2 reads FQNNGV. Trimming at V came to 1 base and at J to 5 bases, leaving 9 bases not matched to a gene. This CDR3 reads CASSLGTSGSYGEDTQYF. The CDR3 coding sequence is TGTGCCAGCAGCTTAGGGACTAGCGGGAGTTATGGGGAAGATACGCAGTATTTT.

This chain joins TRBV20-1 and TRBJ2-1; 10 bases fit TRBD2. Germline assignment: CDR1 DFQATT and CDR2 SNEGSKA (reference sequence). This CDR3 region has 11 residues. J gave up 9 bases and V 5 bases, and 1 base lay outside the gene matches. CDR3 DNA: TGCAGTGCTGGGACTAGCGCTGAGCAGTTCTTC. Protein: CSAGTSAEQFF.

The rearrangement uses TRBV9 and TRBJ2-1, with D perhaps TRBD2 (6 bases). Per the germline V gene, CDR1 is SGDLS and CDR2 is YYNGEE. V lost 2 bases to trimming and J lost 10 bases, with 10 bases between them. CDR3 size: 12 residues. As DNA, the CDR3 is TGTGCCAGCAGCGTGGAGGGTAGGGAGCAGTTCTTC. This gives the protein CASSVEGREQFF.

V and J are TRBV7-3 and TRBJ2-1; D unclear. This CDR3 spans 13 amino acids. The germline V and J ends were trimmed by 0 bases and 8 bases, with 8 bases remaining between them. CDR1 is SGHTA and CDR2 is FQGTGA in the germline V gene. For the CDR3, the DNA is TGTGCCAGCAGCTTAACAAGTAGTGATGAGCAGTTCTTC. The encoded protein is CASSLTSSDEQFF.

V gene TRBV9 combines with J gene TRBJ2-1; perhaps TRBD2 as D (5 bases). Germline V gives CDR1 SGDLS, CDR2 YYNGEE. V was trimmed by 1 base and J by 9 bases, leaving 11 bases between them. The CDR3 is 13 amino acids. The CDR3 DNA follows: TGTGCCAGCAGCGTAAGAGAGGGTGGTGAGCAGTTCTTC. Translating gives CASSVREGGEQFF.

The gene calls are TRBV27 and TRBJ2-3, with D possibly being TRBD2 (6 bases). CDR1 and CDR2 from the germline V gene are MNHEY and SMNVEV (reference sequence). Deletions cut 4 bases from V and 1 base from J, with 12 bases between. This CDR3 comprises 15 residues. This CDR3 reads CASSSGTLRTDTQYF. The CDR3 DNA is TGTGCCAGCAGTTCCGGGACTCTCCGCACAGATACGCAGTATTTT.

The chain recombines TRBV10-2 with TRBJ2-1; D is uncertain. CDR1 is WSHSY and CDR2 is SAAADI in the germline V gene. This CDR3 spans 13 amino acids. Trimming removed 3 bases at V and 2 bases at J, with 5 bases between. The CDR3 spells CASSDFPYNEQFF. CDR3 bases: TGCGCCAGCAGTGACTTCCCCTACAATGAGCAGTTCTTC.

The chain joins TRBV4-2 to TRBJ2-1, with TRBD2 matching over 9 bases. Unmatched junction bases numbered 14, after V lost 0 bases and J lost 5 bases. This CDR3 is 19 amino acids long. CDR1 and CDR2 (germline): LGHNA, YNFKEQ. The CDR3 spells CASSQETSGFLSVNNEQFF. The DNA for the CDR3 is TGTGCCAGCAGCCAAGAGACTAGCGGATTCCTTTCCGTGAACAATGAGCAGTTCTTC.

The rearrangement uses TRBV14 and TRBJ2-1, with D perhaps TRBD1 (6 bases). The V and J ends lost 6 bases and 4 bases respectively, with 19 bases between them. Germline V gene sequence: CDR1 SGHDN, CDR2 FVKESK. The CDR3 loop spans 16 amino acids. This chain's CDR3 is CASSNEKGHRYNEQFF. The DNA for the CDR3 is TGTGCCAGCAGTAATGAGAAGGGACACAGATACAATGAGCAGTTCTTC. The whole variable domain, remainder taken from reference TRBV14 and TRBJ2-1, is EAGVTQFPSHSVIEKGQTVTLRCDPISGHDNLYWYRRVMGKEIKFLLHFVKESKQDESGMPNNRFLAERTGGTYSTLKVQPAELEDSGVYFCASSNEKGHRYNEQFFGPGTRLTVL.